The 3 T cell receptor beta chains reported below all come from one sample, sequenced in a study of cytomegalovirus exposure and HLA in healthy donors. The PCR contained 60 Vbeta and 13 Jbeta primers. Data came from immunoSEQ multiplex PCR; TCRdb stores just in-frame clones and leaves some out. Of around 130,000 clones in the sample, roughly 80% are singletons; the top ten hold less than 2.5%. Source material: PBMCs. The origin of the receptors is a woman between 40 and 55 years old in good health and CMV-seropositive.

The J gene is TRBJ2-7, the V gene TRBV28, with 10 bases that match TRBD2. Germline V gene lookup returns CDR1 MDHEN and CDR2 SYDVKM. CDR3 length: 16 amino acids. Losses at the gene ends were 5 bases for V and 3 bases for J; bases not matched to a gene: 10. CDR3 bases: TGTGCCAGCAGTGACCTCGCCGGGACTAGCGACTACGAGCAGTACTTC. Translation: CASSDLAGTSDYEQYF. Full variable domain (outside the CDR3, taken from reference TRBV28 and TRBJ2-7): DVKVTQSSRYLVKRTGEKVFLECVQDMDHENMFWYRQDPGLGLRLIYFSYDVKMKEKGDIPEGYSVSREKKERFSLILESASTNQTSMYLCASSDLAGTSDYEQYFGPGTRLTVT.

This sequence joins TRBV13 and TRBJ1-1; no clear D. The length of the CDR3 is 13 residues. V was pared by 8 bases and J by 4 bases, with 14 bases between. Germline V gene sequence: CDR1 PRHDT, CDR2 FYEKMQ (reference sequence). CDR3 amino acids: CASRRGLSTEAFF. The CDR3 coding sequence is TGTGCCAGCCGGAGAGGGTTAAGCACTGAAGCTTTCTTT.

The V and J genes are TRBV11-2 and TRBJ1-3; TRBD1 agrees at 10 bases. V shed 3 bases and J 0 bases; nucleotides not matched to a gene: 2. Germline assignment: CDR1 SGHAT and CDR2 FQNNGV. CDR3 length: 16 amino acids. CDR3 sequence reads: CASSLTGGRSGNTIYF. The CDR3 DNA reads TGTGCCAGCAGCTTGACAGGGGGCCGCTCTGGAAACACCATATATTTT.